The 30 T cell receptor beta chains reported below all come from one sample, sequenced in a study of T cells in Graves' hyperthyroidism and ophthalmopathy. There were TCR beta CDR3 regions amplified from RNA transcripts. An initial round of RT-PCR targeting the TCR CDR3 relied on the HTBI primer set. TCRdb independently ran MiXCR on the multiplex PCR reads; one entry per CDR3 protein. The table records about 350,000 distinct CDR3 sequences, over 15% of them present only once. Sequenced material: blood. The receptors stem from a middle-aged woman with Graves' ophthalmopathy.

This clonotype was counted at least ten times. This chain uses TRBV20-1 with TRBJ2-5, with 9 bases that match TRBD1. Germline CDR1 DFQATT, CDR2 SNEGSKA (reference sequence). The V gene end was trimmed by 2 bases and the J gene end by 1 base; junction bases not matched to a gene: 5. CDR3 length: 15 residues. CDR3 DNA: TGCAGTGCTAGAAAGGGACAGGGATCCCAAGAGACCCAGTACTTC. This encodes CSARKGQGSQETQYF.

In its sample, this clonotype was seen many times. J is TRBJ1-6 and V is TRBV2, with D uncertain. The CDR3 has 14 residues. With 4 bases removed from V and 4 bases from J, the gap between germline ends came to 8 bases. Germline V gene lookup returns CDR1 SNHLY and CDR2 FYNNEI. CDR3 nucleotides: TGTGCCAGCAGTGCCCAGGCATATAATTCACCCCTCCACTTT. Translation gives CASSAQAYNSPLHF. Using reference TRBV2 and TRBJ1-6 for the parts outside the CDR3, the full variable domain is EPEVTQTPSHQVTQMGQEVILRCVPISNHLYFYWYRQILGQKVEFLVSFYNNEISEKSEIFDDQFSVERPDGSNFTLKIRSTKLEDSAMYFCASSAQAYNSPLHFGNGTRLTVT.

J is TRBJ2-7 and V is TRBV6-2 or TRBV6-3; no definite D call. The CDR3 spans 15 residues. CDR1 and CDR2 (germline): MNHEY, SVGEGT. The V and J ends lost 5 bases and 1 base respectively, with 15 bases between them. CDR3 sequence (DNA): TGTGCCAGCAGTCCCTTGCATACAGTGTCCTACGAGCAGTACTTC. Amino acids: CASSPLHTVSYEQYF.

The table lists this clonotype with many counts. The DNA for the CDR3 is TGTGCCAGCAACCTCTTAGCGGGGGCCGACCACGAGCAGTACTTC. Amino acid sequence: CASNLLAGADHEQYF. This chain links TRBV5-5 with TRBJ2-7, with 9 bases matching TRBD2. This CDR3 spans 15 amino acids. Trimming cost V 6 bases and J 5 bases; bases outside gene matches: 12. Germline V gene lookup returns CDR1 SGHKS and CDR2 YYEKEE (reference sequence).

This clonotype was counted many times. The chain combines TRBV6-1 with TRBJ2-7; D may be TRBD2 (6 bases). The V gene lost 0 bases and the J gene lost 7 bases, with 13 bases spanning the gap. This CDR3 has 14 residues. Germline values: CDR1 MNHNS, CDR2 SASEGT. The CDR3 protein is CASSEAAEGREQYF. DNA of the CDR3: TGTGCCAGCAGTGAAGCAGCGGAGGGCCGAGAGCAGTACTTC.

This clonotype was picked up many times. A read error may explain this, as a much larger clone is one base away. This rearrangement joins TRBV6-1 to TRBJ2-5; D is uncertain. V was trimmed by 6 bases and J by 2 bases, leaving 4 bases between them. The CDR3 spans 11 residues. From germline, CDR1 is MNHNS and CDR2 SASEGT. CDR3 residues: CASRSQETQYF. CDR3 nucleotides: TGTGCCAGCAGGTCACAAGAGACCCAGTACTTC.

The chain links TRBV30 to TRBJ1-5, with 10 bases fitting TRBD1. The germline V gene encodes CDR1 GTSNPN and CDR2 SVGIG (reference sequence). Germline trimming cut 1 base from V and 7 bases from J; bases unmatched to any gene: 13. The CDR3 is made up of 17 amino acids. CDR3 loop: CAWSGSPWDRGFQPQHF. The CDR3 nucleotides are TGTGCCTGGAGTGGAAGTCCCTGGGACAGGGGCTTCCAGCCCCAGCATTTT.

The table lists this clonotype with a few counts. The chain uses TRBV6-1 and TRBJ1-4, with D possibly being TRBD1 (6 bases). Germline CDR1 is MNHNS and CDR2 is SASEGT. Between the trimmed V and J ends, which lost 5 bases and 6 bases, there was a span of 7 bases. This CDR3 region has 12 residues. The DNA for the CDR3 is TGTGCCAGCAGTCGACAGGATGAAAAACTGTTTTTT. Amino acid sequence: CASSRQDEKLFF.

This clonotype was found many times. The chain couples TRBV18 to TRBJ1-5, with D possibly matching TRBD1 (6 bases). The ends were cut back, 4 bases at V and 2 bases at J, with 12 bases in the middle. The CDR3 is 15 amino acids. Germline V lookup: CDR1 KGHSH, CDR2 LQKENI. The CDR3 sequence: CASSQQGSGNQPQHF. In DNA form, the CDR3 reads TGTGCCAGCTCACAACAGGGTAGCGGCAATCAGCCCCAGCATTTT.

Many counts were recorded for this clonotype. CDR3 loop: CASSPGISGEQYF. The CDR3, as DNA: TGTGCCAGCAGCCCCGGGATCTCAGGGGAGCAGTACTTC. The V call is TRBV11-2, the J call TRBJ2-7; the D gene could be TRBD1 or TRBD2 (5 bases each). Germline V gene data show CDR1 as SGHAT and CDR2 as FQNNGV. The germline V and J ends were trimmed by 5 bases and 7 bases, with 15 bases remaining between them. The CDR3 covers 13 residues.

At least ten counts were recorded for this clonotype. V is TRBV12-3 or TRBV12-4 and J is TRBJ2-2; maybe TRBD1 (6 bases). This CDR3 is 14 amino acids long. V was trimmed by 5 bases and J by 6 bases, leaving 13 bases between them. The CDR3 coding sequence is TGTGCCAGCAGTCAACAGGCAGGGGCCGGGGAGCTGTTTTTT. Translated, it gives CASSQQAGAGELFF.

The V and J genes are TRBV27 and TRBJ1-1, with 7 bases that match TRBD1. The J segment lost 7 bases and the V segment lost 3 bases, leaving 8 bases of the junction unmatched. CDR1 is MNHEY and CDR2 is SMNVEV in the germline V gene (reference sequence). The CDR3 runs 14 residues. CDR3 region: CASSFSGTAFEAFF. The CDR3 nucleotides are TGTGCCAGCAGTTTCTCCGGGACAGCGTTTGAAGCTTTCTTT.

Ten or more counts support this clonotype. The chain carries TRBV27 and TRBJ1-1; D remains unclear. Trimming removed 5 bases from V and 1 base from J, with 11 bases in between. The CDR3 is 14 residues long. Germline CDR1 and CDR2: MNHEY and SMNVEV (reference sequence). CDR3 DNA sequence: TGTGCCAGCAGTCCAGGCGTGCAGAACACTGAAGCTTTCTTT. Translating it yields CASSPGVQNTEAFF.

This clonotype was counted many times. The rearrangement links TRBV10-3 to TRBJ2-7; D not certain. Between the trimmed V and J ends, which lost 6 bases and 0 bases, there was a span of 9 bases. The length of the CDR3 is 13 residues. The germline gives CDR1 ENHRY, CDR2 SYGVKD. CDR3 in amino acids: CAIRVPSSYEQYF. The CDR3 DNA is TGTGCCATCAGGGTACCGAGCTCCTACGAGCAGTACTTC.

This clonotype was seen repeatedly, ten times or more. J is TRBJ2-7 and V is TRBV24-1; 7 bases are shared with TRBD2. With V trimmed by 5 bases and J by 2 bases, 17 bases remained unmatched. Germline V gene sequence: CDR1 KGHDR, CDR2 SFDVKD. This CDR3 spans 18 amino acids. The chain's CDR3 is CATSGDSGSGGVAYEQYF. The DNA for the CDR3 is TGTGCCACCAGTGGCGACTCGGGATCTGGGGGGGTGGCCTACGAGCAGTACTTC.

This clonotype was seen repeatedly, ten times or more. The CDR3 DNA reads TGTGCCAGCAGCTTATTTATTAGGGGGACACATGAGAACACTGAAGCTTTCTTT. Residues: CASSLFIRGTHENTEAFF. The V call is TRBV7-8, the J call TRBJ1-1; D is possibly TRBD1 (6 bases). Germline assignment: CDR1 SGHVS and CDR2 FQNEAQ. V lost 2 bases to trimming and J lost 1 base, with 20 bases between them. CDR3 length equals 18 residues. The complete variable domain, with remaining parts taken from reference TRBV7-8 and TRBJ1-1, reads GAGVSQSPRYKVAKRGQDVALRCDPISGHVSLFWYQQALGQGPEFLTYFQNEAQLDKSGLPSDRFFAERPEGSVSTLKIQRTQQEDSAVYLCASSLFIRGTHENTEAFFGQGTRLTVV.

The table lists this clonotype with many counts. The genes are TRBV3-1 and TRBJ1-1; a weak D match, TRBD1 (5 bases). Trimming removed 0 bases from V and 3 bases from J, with 11 bases in between. Germline CDR1 reads LGHDT; CDR2 reads YNNKEL (reference sequence). The CDR3 covers 15 residues. The CDR3 loop reads CASSQDRVWDTEAFF. DNA for the CDR3: TGTGCCAGCAGCCAAGACAGGGTGTGGGACACTGAAGCTTTCTTT.

This clonotype appeared a single time. J is TRBJ1-6 and V is TRBV5-1; 9 nucleotides align to TRBD1. CDR1 and CDR2 from the germline V gene are SGHRS and YFSETQ. CDR3 length equals 16 residues. V was clipped by 0 bases and J by 9 bases; unmatched bases: 7. The CDR3: CASSLAGTGYGSPLHF. The CDR3 DNA reads as TGCGCCAGCAGCTTGGCCGGGACAGGGTACGGTTCACCCCTCCACTTT.

About this clonotype: A much larger clone lies one base from this, so it may be a read error. CDR3 DNA: TGTGCCTGGAGTGGAGACCTGGACACTGAAGCTTTCTTT. Residues: CAWSGDLDTEAFF. The V gene is TRBV30, the J gene TRBJ1-1, with D uncertain. Per germline, CDR1 GTSNPN and CDR2 SVGIG (reference sequence). This CDR3 has 13 amino acids. V was clipped by 1 base and J by 3 bases, with 9 bases between them. The full variable domain, its missing parts supplied by reference TRBV30 and TRBJ1-1, is SQTIHQWPATLVQPVGSPLSLECTVEGTSNPNLYWYRQAAGRGLQLLFYSVGIGQISSEVPQNLSASRPQDRQFILSSKKLLLSDSGFYLCAWSGDLDTEAFFGQGTRLTVV.

This clonotype was seen more than once but under ten times. The chain carries TRBV10-2 and TRBJ2-2; 12 bases are a match to TRBD2. Unmatched junction bases numbered 2, after V lost 8 bases and J lost 1 base. Germline-derived CDR1 and CDR2 are WSHSY and SAAADI. This CDR3 region has 15 residues. For the CDR3, the DNA is TGCGCCAGCCGGACTAGCGGGGTGAACACCGGGGAGCTGTTTTTT. As protein: CASRTSGVNTGELFF.

This clonotype was detected ten times or more. CDR3: CASPGRHEQYF. In nucleotides, the CDR3 is TGCGCCAGTCCGGGCCGTCACGAGCAGTACTTC. The chain recombines TRBV4-1 with TRBJ2-7; D gene ambiguous. Per the germline V gene, CDR1 is MGHRA and CDR2 is YSYEKL. V lost 9 bases and J lost 5, with 11 bases in between. This CDR3 has 11 residues.

This clonotype appeared many times. The V call is TRBV28, the J call TRBJ1-1; possibly TRBD1 for D (5 bases). V lost 4 bases to trimming and J lost 5 bases, with 11 bases between them. CDR1 and CDR2 from the germline V gene are MDHEN and SYDVKM. The CDR3 is made up of 13 amino acids. The CDR3 is CASSSPGSTEAFF. The CDR3 DNA is TGTGCCAGCAGTTCTCCAGGGAGTACTGAAGCTTTCTTT.

In this sample, this clonotype turned up many times. It may be a read error: a sequence one base away is much more abundant. CDR3: CATSRGGRGGLYEQYF. The CDR3 region has the DNA TGTGCCACCAGCAGAGGAGGGCGGGGTGGGCTCTACGAGCAGTACTTC. The chain couples TRBV15 to TRBJ2-7, with a possible D match to TRBD2 (6 bases). Trimming pared 1 base from V and 3 bases from J, leaving 16 bases between. The V gene's germline CDR1 is LNHNV and CDR2 YYDKDF (reference sequence). CDR3 length: 16 amino acids.

This clonotype occurred many times. The J gene is TRBJ2-7, the V gene TRBV15; a possible D gene is TRBD2 (5 bases). Per the germline V gene, CDR1 is LNHNV and CDR2 is YYDKDF (reference sequence). There are 14 residues in the CDR3. V lost 1 base and J lost 5, with 12 bases in between. The DNA for the CDR3 is TGTGCCACCAGCAGAGCGGGGAGTAGCGACGAGCAGTACTTC. Its translation is CATSRAGSSDEQYF.

The sample holds a few counts of this clonotype. The chain is built from TRBV6-2 or TRBV6-3 and TRBJ1-5; D gene ambiguous. V lost 6 bases to trimming and J lost 6 bases, with 12 bases between them. The V gene's germline CDR1 is MNHEY and CDR2 SVGEGT. CDR3 length: 13 amino acids. The CDR3 region is CASRLRGAQPQHF. CDR3 nucleotides: TGTGCCAGCAGGCTGCGAGGTGCTCAGCCCCAGCATTTT.

V and J are TRBV20-1 and TRBJ1-1; D uncertain. The germline gives CDR1 DFQATT, CDR2 SNEGSKA (reference sequence). The CDR3 contains 13 residues. Trimming pared 3 bases from V and 1 base from J, leaving 9 bases between. CDR3 in amino acids: CSARASPNTEAFF. In DNA form, the CDR3 reads TGCAGTGCTAGGGCCAGCCCGAACACTGAAGCTTTCTTT.

This clonotype was recorded at least ten times. The rearrangement links TRBV12-3 or TRBV12-4 to TRBJ2-4; tentative D call: TRBD2 (5 bases). The CDR3 has 14 amino acids. V lost 8 bases, J lost 10 bases, and 21 bases lay in between. The CDR3 nucleotides are TGTGCCAGCTCAGTCGGGGTCGGGAAACGGATTCAGTACTTC. It translates to CASSVGVGKRIQYF.

With regard to this clonotype: This may be a read error: a much more frequent sequence differs by one nucleotide. V is TRBV27 and J is TRBJ2-5, with D perhaps matching TRBD2 (5 bases). The CDR3 is made up of 16 amino acids. V dropped 2 bases and J dropped 2 bases, with 15 bases sitting between them. Per germline, CDR1 MNHEY and CDR2 SMNVEV (reference sequence). The CDR3, as DNA: TGTGCCAGCAGTTTACTGGCTAGGAGGAGTCAAGAGACCCAGTACTTC. This encodes CASSLLARRSQETQYF.

This clonotype occurred many times. CDR3 nucleotide sequence: TGTGCCAGCAGCGGAGAGGGGGAGCGACCCTACGAGCAGTACTTC. Its protein is CASSGEGERPYEQYF. The genes are TRBV7-9 and TRBJ2-7; D may be TRBD1 (6 bases). This CDR3 region has 15 residues. CDR1 is SEHNR, CDR2 FQNEAQ, per germline (reference sequence). Trimming shortened V by 5 bases and J by 2 bases, and 16 bases separated the two germline ends.

This clonotype was detected ten times or more. Given a much more abundant clone one base away, this may be a read error. This chain joins TRBV7-9 and TRBJ2-2, with D possibly matching TRBD2 (5 bases). The CDR3 contains 13 residues. Germline CDR1 and CDR2: SEHNR and FQNEAQ (reference sequence). The CDR3 protein is CASSLGGNGELLF. Here the CDR3 DNA reads TGTGCCAGCAGCTTAGGGGGAAACGGGGAGCTGCTTTTT.